One and the same sample provided the 28 T cell receptor beta chains below, sequenced in a study of blood T cell repertoires in COVID-19. TCRdb's copy holds only in-frame clones and misses some; the assay was immunoSEQ multiplex PCR. This table holds under 300,000 clones, 89% found once. Material: PBMCs or T cells enriched from blood (not recorded which). The receptor set was obtained from an older woman who had recovered from COVID-19.

The CDR3 loop is CASSVLAGGPDTQYF. CDR3 nucleotides: TGCGCCAGCAGTGTTTTAGCGGGGGGTCCAGATACGCAGTATTTT. The rearrangement joins TRBV10-2 to TRBJ2-3; TRBD2 aligns across 10 bases. Germline V gene data show CDR1 as WSHSY and CDR2 as SAAADI. The CDR3 has 15 residues. The ends lost 4 bases at V and 4 bases at J; junction bases unmatched: 5.

As for this clone: A junction boundary mismatches the germline segment, possibly from a read error. The gene calls are TRBV10-3 and TRBJ1-2, with 8 bases matching TRBD1. Germline CDR1 and CDR2: ENHRY and SYGVKD. This CDR3 has 13 residues. The CDR3 region is CAFSRDRTYGYTF. CDR3 bases: TGTGCCTTCAGCCGGGACAGGACCTATGGCTACACCTTC.

The chain joins TRBV19 to TRBJ1-5; the D is unclear. The CDR3 spans 12 residues. The germline V gene encodes CDR1 LNHDA and CDR2 SQIVND (reference sequence). Trimming took off 7 bases at V and 3 bases at J, with 7 bases between the two ends. The CDR3 sequence is CASTLANQPQHF. In DNA, the CDR3 is TGTGCCAGTACCCTAGCCAATCAGCCCCAGCATTTT.

This chain connects TRBV5-1 to TRBJ1-5; D is unclear. Germline V gives CDR1 SGHRS, CDR2 YFSETQ. The V gene lost 5 bases and the J gene lost 5 bases, with 11 bases spanning the gap. The CDR3 length is 13 residues. CDR3: CASSFEGDQPQHF. In DNA form, the CDR3 reads TGCGCCAGCAGTTTCGAGGGCGATCAGCCCCAGCATTTT.

This chain joins TRBV5-1 and TRBJ1-5; no clear D gene. V was cut by 5 bases and J by 0 bases, with 6 bases left in between. The V gene's germline CDR1 is SGHRS and CDR2 YFSETQ. This CDR3 has 13 residues. CDR3 amino acids: CASRHDSNQPQHF. The CDR3 DNA is TGCGCCAGCAGACACGATAGCAATCAGCCCCAGCATTTT.

CDR3 region: CASSEALVPGTGELFF. CDR3 in DNA: TGTGCCAGCAGTGAAGCGCTCGTCCCAGGCACCGGGGAGCTGTTTTTT. The rearrangement links TRBV6-1 to TRBJ2-2; D unresolved. The CDR3 consists of 16 residues. Trimming pared 0 bases from V and 4 bases from J, leaving 12 bases between. CDR1 is MNHNS, CDR2 SASEGT, per germline.

The J gene is TRBJ1-1, the V gene TRBV10-3; 9 bases agree with TRBD1. This CDR3 has 12 amino acids. Germline-derived CDR1 and CDR2 are ENHRY and SYGVKD. With V trimmed by 6 bases and J by 11 bases, 7 bases remained unmatched. The CDR3 is CAISHTGGAAFF. The DNA of the CDR3 is TGTGCCATCAGCCACACAGGGGGCGCGGCTTTCTTT.

V is TRBV18 and J is TRBJ2-7, with TRBD2 matching over 8 bases. V lost 3 bases to trimming and J lost 6 bases; unmatched junction nucleotides: 10. CDR1 is KGHSH, CDR2 LQKENI, per germline. The CDR3 totals 15 residues. The CDR3 protein is CASSPLDSGITEQYF. In DNA form, the CDR3 reads TGTGCCAGCTCACCTCTGGATAGCGGGATAACCGAGCAGTACTTC.

The chain uses TRBV5-4 and TRBJ1-2; 9 bases fit TRBD1. Losses at the gene ends were 4 bases for V and 6 bases for J; bases not matched to a gene: 10. CDR1 and CDR2 from the germline V gene are SGHNT and YYREEE (reference sequence). This CDR3 is 15 amino acids long. As DNA, the CDR3 is TGTGCCAGCAGCACGGGGACAGGGTCCGAACATGGCTACACCTTC. The encoded protein is CASSTGTGSEHGYTF.

This clone was counted only a few times. The chain combines TRBV11-2 with TRBJ2-1, with 8 positions matching TRBD2. This CDR3 comprises 15 residues. Germline V gene data show CDR1 as SGHAT and CDR2 as FQNNGV. V lost 5 bases and J lost 2; bases outside the gene matches: 5. This chain's CDR3 is CASSLTSGAYNEQFF. The CDR3 DNA sequence: TGTGCCAGCAGCCTCACTAGCGGAGCCTACAATGAGCAGTTCTTC.

This sequence joins TRBV6-5 and TRBJ2-7; 9 bases are shared with TRBD2. Germline V gene sequence: CDR1 MNHEY, CDR2 SVGAGI. This CDR3 spans 14 amino acids. Trimming at V came to 7 bases and at J to 0 bases, leaving 4 bases not matched to a gene. CDR3 residues: CASMRGGHSYEQYF. The DNA of the CDR3 is TGTGCCAGCATGCGGGGGGGCCACTCCTACGAGCAGTACTTC.

This chain links TRBV5-1 with TRBJ2-3; 9 nucleotides line up with TRBD2. V lost 4 bases and J lost 0; bases outside the gene matches: 6. CDR3 length: 16 amino acids. Germline V gene data show CDR1 as SGHRS and CDR2 as YFSETQ. As DNA, the CDR3 is TGCGCCAGCAGCGTGGGACTAGCTGATAGCACAGATACGCAGTATTTT. It translates to CASSVGLADSTDTQYF. The whole variable domain, remainder taken from reference TRBV5-1 and TRBJ2-3, is KAGVTQTPRYLIKTRGQQVTLSCSPISGHRSVSWYQQTPGQGLQFLFEYFSETQRNKGNFPGRFSGRQFSNSRSEMNVSTLELGDSALYLCASSVGLADSTDTQYFGPGTRLTVL.

The chain uses TRBV7-9 and TRBJ1-5; D is uncertain. The ends were cut back, 1 base at V and 7 bases at J, with 5 bases in the middle. The CDR3 loop spans 12 amino acids. The germline V gene encodes CDR1 SEHNR and CDR2 FQNEAQ (reference sequence). The CDR3 reads CASSLDGQPQHF. The CDR3 bases are TGTGCCAGCAGCTTAGACGGGCAGCCCCAGCATTTT.

The chain carries TRBV3-1 (or the pseudogene TRBV3-2) and TRBJ1-3; D not certain. The CDR3 has 14 residues. The germline V gene encodes CDR1 LGHDT and CDR2 YNNKEL (reference sequence). V lost 3 bases and J lost 0, with 6 bases in between. The CDR3 reads CASSQSFSGNTIYF. CDR3 bases: TGTGCCAGCAGCCAGTCTTTCTCTGGAAACACCATATATTTT.

The J gene is TRBJ2-1, the V gene TRBV12-3 or TRBV12-4; a weak D match, TRBD2 (5 bases). This CDR3 comprises 13 residues. Trimming removed 1 base at V and 10 bases at J, with 11 bases between. CDR3 protein: CASSLVPSLEQFF. The DNA for the CDR3 is TGTGCCAGCAGTTTAGTCCCTAGCCTGGAGCAGTTCTTC.

The chain couples TRBV7-2 to TRBJ2-7, with a possible D match to TRBD2 (6 bases). The CDR3 contains 13 residues. Germline CDR1 reads SGHTA; CDR2 reads FQGNSA. Trimming stripped 2 bases from V and 6 bases from J, with 11 bases between. DNA for the CDR3: TGTGCCAGCAGCTTATCGACTAGTTTCGAGCAGTACTTC. This translates into CASSLSTSFEQYF.

The chain links TRBV28 to TRBJ1-5; D perhaps matches TRBD1 (5 bases). CDR1 is MDHEN, CDR2 SYDVKM, per germline. Trimming shortened V by 6 bases and J by 7 bases, and 22 bases separated the two germline ends. The CDR3 is 16 amino acids. CDR3 residues: CASREDGTGAIQPQHF. The CDR3 DNA reads as TGTGCCAGCAGAGAAGACGGGACTGGGGCTATCCAGCCCCAGCATTTT.

V usage is TRBV5-1 and J usage is TRBJ2-3, with 8 bases lining up with TRBD2. The junction had 10 bases not matched to a gene; V was cut back by 2 bases and J by 2 bases. Germline loops: CDR1 SGHRS, CDR2 YFSETQ. The CDR3 totals 17 residues. The CDR3 DNA is TGCGCCAGCAGCTTTTCTACAGCGGGAGCTAACACAGATACGCAGTATTTT. Translated, it gives CASSFSTAGANTDTQYF. Full variable domain (missing parts from reference TRBV5-1 and TRBJ2-3): KAGVTQTPRYLIKTRGQQVTLSCSPISGHRSVSWYQQTPGQGLQFLFEYFSETQRNKGNFPGRFSGRQFSNSRSEMNVSTLELGDSALYLCASSFSTAGANTDTQYFGPGTRLTVL.

As DNA, the CDR3 is TGTGCCAGCAGTGGGGACAGCTATGGCTACACCTTC. This codes for CASSGDSYGYTF. V and J are TRBV2 and TRBJ1-2, with 7 bases matching TRBD1. Germline V gene sequence: CDR1 SNHLY, CDR2 FYNNEI. The V segment lost 4 bases and the J segment 4 bases; nucleotides outside the gene matches: 0. This CDR3 has 12 residues. Together with reference TRBV2 and TRBJ1-2, the CDR3 gives the full variable domain: EPEVTQTPSHQVTQMGQEVILRCVPISNHLYFYWYRQILGQKVEFLVSFYNNEISEKSEIFDDQFSVERPDGSNFTLKIRSTKLEDSAMYFCASSGDSYGYTFGSGTRLTVV.

The rearrangement joins TRBV9 to TRBJ1-1, with D maybe TRBD1 (6 bases). V lost 4 bases and J lost 11, with 21 bases in between. This CDR3 comprises 14 residues. Germline-derived CDR1 and CDR2 are SGDLS and YYNGEE. The CDR3 is CASSTQQGTLPAFF. The CDR3 DNA follows: TGTGCCAGCAGCACCCAACAGGGAACACTACCCGCTTTCTTT.

Ten or more counts support this clone. The V call is TRBV5-6, the J call TRBJ1-2; a weak D match, TRBD1 (6 bases). CDR1 is SGHDT, CDR2 YYEEEE, per germline. Between the trimmed V and J ends, which lost 0 bases and 8 bases, there was a span of 11 bases. The CDR3 has 13 amino acids. CDR3 amino acids: CASSLDRVGGYTF. The CDR3 nucleotides are TGTGCCAGCAGCTTGGACAGGGTTGGCGGCTACACCTTC.

Written as DNA, the CDR3 is TGTGCCAGTAGGGAGAGCGGGAGGGCCTACGAGCAGTACTTC. This translates into CASRESGRAYEQYF. V is TRBV19 and J is TRBJ2-7; 10 nucleotides line up with TRBD2. The CDR3 extends over 14 amino acids. Germline V gene sequence: CDR1 LNHDA, CDR2 SQIVND (reference sequence). V shed 6 bases, J shed 2 bases, and the junction held 4 bases outside the gene matches.

This rearrangement joins TRBV10-3 to TRBJ2-7; D call uncertain. Trimming took 10 bases from V and 7 from J, leaving 17 bases between them. Germline loops: CDR1 ENHRY, CDR2 SYGVKD. This CDR3 comprises 12 residues. In DNA form, the CDR3 reads TGTGCCAACCGGCAGAGTAACGGGGAGCAGTACTTC. This encodes CANRQSNGEQYF.

This chain joins TRBV11-2 and TRBJ2-1; D remains unclear. The CDR3 is 10 residues long. V lost 5 bases, J lost 8 bases, and 4 bases lay in between. Germline CDR1 and CDR2: SGHAT and FQNNGV. CDR3: CASSRDEQFF. CDR3 coding DNA: TGTGCCAGCAGCCGGGATGAGCAGTTCTTC.

V is TRBV28 and J is TRBJ2-3, with 12 bases lining up with TRBD2. The V gene's germline CDR1 is MDHEN and CDR2 SYDVKM. The CDR3 extends over 14 amino acids. Germline trimming cut 11 bases from V and 4 bases from J; bases unmatched to any gene: 7. CDR3 region: CAWGSSGRADTQYF. In nucleotides, the CDR3 is TGTGCCTGGGGGTCTAGCGGGAGGGCAGATACGCAGTATTTT.

The chain uses TRBV24-1 and TRBJ2-2, with a weak D call TRBD1 (7 bases). Germline V lookup: CDR1 KGHDR, CDR2 SFDVKD. V was pared by 4 bases and J by 5 bases, with 13 bases between. The CDR3 runs to 15 residues. The chain's CDR3 is CATSDYRGGTGELFF. The CDR3, as DNA: TGTGCCACCAGTGACTACAGGGGAGGAACCGGGGAGCTGTTTTTT.

The CDR3 reads CASSLTGVSGGYTF. In DNA form, the CDR3 reads TGTGCCAGCAGTCTTACAGGGGTGTCTGGGGGCTACACCTTC. The gene calls are TRBV28 and TRBJ1-2; 7 bases fit TRBD1. The length of the CDR3 is 14 residues. After removal of 5 bases from V and 8 bases from J, the junction contained 11 bases not matched to a gene. Germline CDR1 MDHEN, CDR2 SYDVKM.

This clone came up a few times. The chain is built from TRBV27 and TRBJ2-1; TRBD2 matches at 8 bases. The germline gives CDR1 MNHEY, CDR2 SMNVEV (reference sequence). The J segment lost 5 bases and the V segment lost 4 bases, leaving 4 bases of the junction unmatched. The CDR3 runs to 14 residues. Here the CDR3 reads CASSSRGGNNEQFF. In nucleotides, the CDR3 is TGTGCCAGCAGTTCGCGCGGGGGGAACAATGAGCAGTTCTTC.